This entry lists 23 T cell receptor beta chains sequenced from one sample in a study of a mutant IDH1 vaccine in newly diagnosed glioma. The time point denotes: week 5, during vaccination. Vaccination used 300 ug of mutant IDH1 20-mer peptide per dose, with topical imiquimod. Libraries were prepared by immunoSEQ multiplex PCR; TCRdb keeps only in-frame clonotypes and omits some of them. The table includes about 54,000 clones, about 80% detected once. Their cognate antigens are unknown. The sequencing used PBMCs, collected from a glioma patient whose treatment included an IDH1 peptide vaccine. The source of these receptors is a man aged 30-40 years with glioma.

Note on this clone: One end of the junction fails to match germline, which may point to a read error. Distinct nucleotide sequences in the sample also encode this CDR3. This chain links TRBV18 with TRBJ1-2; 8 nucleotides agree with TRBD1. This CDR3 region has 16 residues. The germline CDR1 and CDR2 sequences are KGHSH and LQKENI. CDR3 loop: CASSPLETGANYGYTF. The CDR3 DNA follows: TGTGCCAGCTCACCCTTAGAGACAGGGGCTAACTACGGCTACACCTTC.

The CDR3 is CASRNRGSKTEAFF. In nucleotides, the CDR3 is TGTGCCAGCAGGAACAGGGGAAGTAAAACTGAAGCTTTCTTT. The chain joins TRBV2 to TRBJ1-1, with TRBD1 identical over 7 bases. This CDR3 has 14 amino acids. Germline V lookup: CDR1 SNHLY, CDR2 FYNNEI. After removal of 6 bases from V and 5 bases from J, the junction contained 9 bases not matched to a gene.

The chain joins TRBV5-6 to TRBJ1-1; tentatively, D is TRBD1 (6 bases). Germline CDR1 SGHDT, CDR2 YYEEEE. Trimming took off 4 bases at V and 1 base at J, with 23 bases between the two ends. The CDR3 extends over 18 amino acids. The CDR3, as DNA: TGTGCCAGCAGCCCTACCGGGGGGCGAACTGTAGAGAACACTGAAGCTTTCTTT. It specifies CASSPTGGRTVENTEAFF. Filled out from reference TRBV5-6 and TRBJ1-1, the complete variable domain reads DAGVTQSPTHLIKTRGQQVTLRCSPKSGHDTVSWYQQALGQGPQFIFQYYEEEERQRGNFPDRFSGHQFPNYSSELNVNALLLGDSALYLCASSPTGGRTVENTEAFFGQGTRLTVV.

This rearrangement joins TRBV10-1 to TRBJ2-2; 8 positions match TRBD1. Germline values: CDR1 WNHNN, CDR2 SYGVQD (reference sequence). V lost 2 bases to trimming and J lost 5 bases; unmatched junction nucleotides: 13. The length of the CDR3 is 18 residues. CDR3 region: CASSEADRGQPGTGELFF. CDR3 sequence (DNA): TGCGCCAGCAGTGAGGCAGACAGGGGTCAGCCGGGAACCGGGGAGCTGTTTTTT.

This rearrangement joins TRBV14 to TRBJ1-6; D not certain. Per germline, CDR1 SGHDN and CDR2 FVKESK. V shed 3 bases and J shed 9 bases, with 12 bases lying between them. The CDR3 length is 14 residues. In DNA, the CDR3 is TGTGCCAGCAGCCACGGAAGGGATAGTTCACCCCTCCACTTT. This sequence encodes CASSHGRDSSPLHF.

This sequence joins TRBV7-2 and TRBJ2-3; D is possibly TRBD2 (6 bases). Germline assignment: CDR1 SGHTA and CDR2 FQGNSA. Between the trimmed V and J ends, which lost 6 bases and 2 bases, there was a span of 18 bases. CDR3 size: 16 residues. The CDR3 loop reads CASSSIGTSDTDTQYF. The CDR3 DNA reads TGTGCCAGCAGTTCCATTGGGACTTCAGACACAGATACGCAGTATTTT.

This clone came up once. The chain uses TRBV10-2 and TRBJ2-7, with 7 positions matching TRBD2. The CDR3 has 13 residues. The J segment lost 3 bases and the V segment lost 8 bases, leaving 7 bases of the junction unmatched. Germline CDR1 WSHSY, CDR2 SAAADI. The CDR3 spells CASLSGGRYEQYF. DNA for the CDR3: TGCGCCAGCCTTTCGGGGGGACGCTACGAGCAGTACTTC.

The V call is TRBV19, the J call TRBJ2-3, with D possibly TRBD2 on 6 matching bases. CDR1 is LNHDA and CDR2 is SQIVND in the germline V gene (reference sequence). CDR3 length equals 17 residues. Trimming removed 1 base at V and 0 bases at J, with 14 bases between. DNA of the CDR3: TGTGCCAGTAGTATAGTCGGGGGAGCCCCTAGCACAGATACGCAGTATTTT. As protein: CASSIVGGAPSTDTQYF.

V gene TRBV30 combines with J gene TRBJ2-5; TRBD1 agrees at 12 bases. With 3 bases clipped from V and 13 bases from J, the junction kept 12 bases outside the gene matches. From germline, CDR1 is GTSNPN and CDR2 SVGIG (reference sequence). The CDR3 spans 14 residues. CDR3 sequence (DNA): TGTGCCTGGAGCCCCGGGACAGGGGGCGACGGGCTGTACTTC. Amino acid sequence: CAWSPGTGGDGLYF.

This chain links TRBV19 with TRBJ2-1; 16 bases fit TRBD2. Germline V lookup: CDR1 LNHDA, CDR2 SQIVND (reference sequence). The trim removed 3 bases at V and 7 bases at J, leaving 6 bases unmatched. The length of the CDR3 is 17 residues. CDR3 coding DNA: TGTGCCAGTAGTATGGGACTAGCGGGGGGGCCCCGTAATGAGCAGTTCTTC. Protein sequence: CASSMGLAGGPRNEQFF.

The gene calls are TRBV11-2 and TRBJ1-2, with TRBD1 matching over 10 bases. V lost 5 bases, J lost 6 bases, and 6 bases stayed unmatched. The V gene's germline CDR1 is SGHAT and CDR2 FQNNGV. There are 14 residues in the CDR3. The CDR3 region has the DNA TGTGCCAGCAGCGAAGACAGGGGGCGCGATGGCTACACCTTC. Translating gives CASSEDRGRDGYTF.

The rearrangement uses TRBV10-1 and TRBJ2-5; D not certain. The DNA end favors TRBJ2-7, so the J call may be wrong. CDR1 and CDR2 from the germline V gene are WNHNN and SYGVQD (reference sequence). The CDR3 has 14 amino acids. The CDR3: CASSDPGPSYEQYF. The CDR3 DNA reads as TGCGCCAGCAGTGATCCAGGACCTTCCTACGAGCAGTACTTC.

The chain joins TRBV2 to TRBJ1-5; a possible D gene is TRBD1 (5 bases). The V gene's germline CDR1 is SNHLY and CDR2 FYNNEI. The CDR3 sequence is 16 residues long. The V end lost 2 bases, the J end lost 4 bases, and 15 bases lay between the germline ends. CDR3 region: CASSEQGPTRNQPQHF. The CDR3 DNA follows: TGTGCCAGCAGTGAACAGGGCCCGACGAGGAATCAGCCCCAGCATTTT.

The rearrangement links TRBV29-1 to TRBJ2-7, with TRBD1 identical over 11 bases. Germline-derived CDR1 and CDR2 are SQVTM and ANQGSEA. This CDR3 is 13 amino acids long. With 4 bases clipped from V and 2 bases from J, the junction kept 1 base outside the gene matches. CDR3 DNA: TGCAGCGTTGGGGGACAGGGGGCCTACGAGCAGTACTTC. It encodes CSVGGQGAYEQYF.

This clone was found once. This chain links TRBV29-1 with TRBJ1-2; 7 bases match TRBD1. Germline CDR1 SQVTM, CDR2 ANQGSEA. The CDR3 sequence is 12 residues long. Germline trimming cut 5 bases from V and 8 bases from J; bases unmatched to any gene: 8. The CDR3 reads CSVFRQGWGYTF. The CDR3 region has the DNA TGCAGCGTTTTCCGACAGGGCTGGGGCTACACCTTC.

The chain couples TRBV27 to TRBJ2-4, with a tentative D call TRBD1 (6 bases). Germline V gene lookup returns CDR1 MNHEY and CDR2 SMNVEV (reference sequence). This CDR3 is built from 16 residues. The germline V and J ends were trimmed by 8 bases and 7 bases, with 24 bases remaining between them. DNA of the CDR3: TGTGCCAGCCAACAGAACAGGGTCCAAGGGGTGAACATTCAGTACTTC. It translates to CASQQNRVQGVNIQYF.

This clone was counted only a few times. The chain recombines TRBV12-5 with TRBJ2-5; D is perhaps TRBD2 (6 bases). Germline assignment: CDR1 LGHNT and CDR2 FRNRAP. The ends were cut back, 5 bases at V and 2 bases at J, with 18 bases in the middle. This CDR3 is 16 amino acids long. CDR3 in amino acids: CASGPGRNPNQETQYF. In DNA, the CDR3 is TGTGCTAGTGGTCCCGGGAGAAACCCCAATCAAGAGACCCAGTACTTC.

CDR3 residues: CASSDQTGVIEKLFF. DNA of the CDR3: TGCGCCAGCAGTGACCAGACAGGCGTGATAGAAAAACTGTTTTTT. The chain is built from TRBV10-2 and TRBJ1-4, with a possible D match to TRBD1 (6 bases). Germline lookup yields CDR1 WSHSY and CDR2 SAAADI. The CDR3 length is 15 residues. The V end was cut by 3 bases, the J end by 8 bases, with 16 bases between.

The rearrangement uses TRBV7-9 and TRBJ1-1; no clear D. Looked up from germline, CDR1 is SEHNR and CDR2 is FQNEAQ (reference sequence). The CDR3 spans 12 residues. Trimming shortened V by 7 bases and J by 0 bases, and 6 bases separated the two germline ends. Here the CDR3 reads CASNEMNTEAFF. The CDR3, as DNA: TGTGCCAGCAACGAGATGAACACTGAAGCTTTCTTT.

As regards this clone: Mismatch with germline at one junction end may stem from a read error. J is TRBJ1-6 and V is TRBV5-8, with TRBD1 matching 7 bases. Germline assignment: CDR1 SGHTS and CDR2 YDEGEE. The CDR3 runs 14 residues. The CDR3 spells CASTAGDRVSPLRF. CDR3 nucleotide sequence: TGTGCCAGCACGGCGGGGGACAGAGTCTCACCCCTCCGCTTT.

The CDR3 protein is CSVGVYNTGELFF. The CDR3 region has the DNA TGCAGCGTTGGGGTGTATAACACCGGGGAGCTGTTTTTT. The gene calls are TRBV29-1 and TRBJ2-2; the D is unclear. Trimming removed 4 bases from V and 2 bases from J, with 8 bases in between. The CDR3 consists of 13 residues. Germline CDR1 is SQVTM and CDR2 is ANQGSEA.

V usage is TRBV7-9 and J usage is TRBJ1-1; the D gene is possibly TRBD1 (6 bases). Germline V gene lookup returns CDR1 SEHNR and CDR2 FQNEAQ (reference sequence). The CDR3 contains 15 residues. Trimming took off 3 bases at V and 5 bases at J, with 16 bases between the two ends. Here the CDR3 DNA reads TGTGCCAGCAGCTTTTCATACGGACAGAGGACTGAAGCTTTCTTT. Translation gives CASSFSYGQRTEAFF.

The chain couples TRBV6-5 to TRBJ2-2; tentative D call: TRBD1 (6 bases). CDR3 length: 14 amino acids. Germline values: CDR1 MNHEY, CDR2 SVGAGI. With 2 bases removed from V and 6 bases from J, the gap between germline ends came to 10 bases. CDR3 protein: CASSYGTIAGELFF. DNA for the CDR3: TGTGCCAGCAGTTACGGGACAATCGCCGGGGAGCTGTTTTTT.